One and the same sample provided the 23 T cell receptor beta chains below, sequenced in a study of CD8+ T cells in alopecia areata. Treatment here: oral pan-JAK inhibitor, 5-10 mg twice daily. cDNA prepared by RNA extraction and subsequent reverse transcription served as the template for sequencing. The data were produced by immunoSEQ multiplex PCR, yet TCRdb's version contains in-frame clones alone and is incomplete. The repertoire holds 200,000 to 250,000 clones, with approximately 72% as singletons. Material: CD4+ T cells sorted from blood, obtained between weeks 43 and 45, from a patient treated with tofacitinib. The receptors were sampled from a human donor with alopecia areata.

The chain carries TRBV29-1 and TRBJ1-1; D call uncertain. The CDR3 contains 11 residues. Germline V gene sequence: CDR1 SQVTM, CDR2 ANQGSEA. Trimming took 4 bases from V and 7 from J, leaving 10 bases between them. Written as DNA, the CDR3 is TGCAGCGTTGGAACAGTCTTTGAAGCTTTCTTT. Protein product: CSVGTVFEAFF.

As regards this clone: Within the sample, other DNA sequences also encode this same CDR3. The chain has TRBV29-1 and TRBJ2-3; 7 bases are a match to TRBD1. V was pared by 6 bases and J by 4 bases, with 4 bases of the junction left unmatched. From germline, CDR1 is SQVTM and CDR2 ANQGSEA. There are 12 residues in the CDR3. CDR3 DNA: TGCAGCGTAGGAACAGGGGCAGATACGCAGTATTTT. Residues: CSVGTGADTQYF.

J is TRBJ2-3 and V is TRBV11-2; either TRBD1 or TRBD2 may fit D (5 bases each). Trimming shortened V by 0 bases and J by 4 bases, and 11 bases separated the two germline ends. This CDR3 spans 15 amino acids. Germline values: CDR1 SGHAT, CDR2 FQNNGV. CDR3 amino acids: CASSLDRWGSDTQYF. CDR3 nucleotides: TGTGCCAGCAGCTTAGATCGGTGGGGGTCAGATACGCAGTATTTT.

This sequence joins TRBV27 and TRBJ1-2; tentative D call: TRBD1 (6 bases). Trimming removed 6 bases from V and 4 bases from J, with 12 bases in between. The germline gives CDR1 MNHEY, CDR2 SMNVEV (reference sequence). This CDR3 comprises 13 residues. CDR3 loop: CASSQQGGYGYTF. DNA for the CDR3: TGTGCCAGCAGCCAACAGGGCGGCTATGGCTACACCTTC.

The chain employs TRBV14 and TRBJ1-1; D is perhaps TRBD1 (5 bases). Germline assignment: CDR1 SGHDN and CDR2 FVKESK. The CDR3 covers 16 residues. The V gene lost 0 bases and the J gene lost 5 bases, with 16 bases spanning the gap. In nucleotides, the CDR3 is TGTGCCAGCAGCCAAGATCTGGGGGTAGTGATAACTGAAGCTTTCTTT. It is translated as CASSQDLGVVITEAFF.

The chain joins TRBV19 to TRBJ2-2; 7 bases align to TRBD2. The CDR3 consists of 15 residues. Germline CDR1 reads LNHDA; CDR2 reads SQIVND (reference sequence). Trimming removed 8 bases from V and 7 bases from J; junction bases left unmatched: 13. The CDR3, as DNA: TGTGCCAGTGCTCGGACTAGTGGTATCGGCGGGGAGCTGTTTTTT. Its protein product is CASARTSGIGGELFF.

V usage is TRBV20-1 and J usage is TRBJ2-1; D is unclear. The CDR3 length is 11 residues. The V gene's germline CDR1 is DFQATT and CDR2 SNEGSKA (reference sequence). Between the trimmed V and J ends, which lost 4 bases and 8 bases, there was a span of 9 bases. CDR3 bases: TGCAGTGCTATGTCGCGCGATGAGCAGTTCTTC. Amino acids: CSAMSRDEQFF.

The chain employs TRBV29-1 and TRBJ2-7; no clear D. Trimming shortened V by 5 bases and J by 6 bases, and 17 bases separated the two germline ends. This CDR3 is built from 13 residues. Germline V gives CDR1 SQVTM, CDR2 ANQGSEA. The CDR3 loop reads CSVFPGRASEQYF. CDR3 nucleotide sequence: TGCAGCGTTTTTCCAGGACGGGCTTCCGAGCAGTACTTC.

The V gene is TRBV27, the J gene TRBJ2-3, with TRBD2 matching over 9 bases. The V gene's germline CDR1 is MNHEY and CDR2 SMNVEV (reference sequence). CDR3 length: 15 residues. V was clipped by 6 bases and J by 2 bases; unmatched bases: 6. The CDR3 DNA reads as TGTGCCAGCAGAACCATAGCGGGGGACACAGATACGCAGTATTTT. Its protein product is CASRTIAGDTDTQYF.

The chain joins TRBV4-3 to TRBJ1-4; 9 nucleotides align to TRBD1. Germline V CDR1 and CDR2: LGHNA, YSLEER. J gave up 7 bases and V 0 bases, and 15 bases lay outside the gene matches. The CDR3 is made up of 19 amino acids. The CDR3 sequence is CASSQEGPPGQGRSEKLFF. The CDR3 nucleotides read TGCGCCAGCAGCCAAGAGGGGCCCCCCGGACAGGGGAGGAGTGAAAAACTGTTTTTT.

This sequence joins TRBV9 and TRBJ1-2; D remains unclear. Germline CDR1 and CDR2: SGDLS and YYNGEE. Trimming shortened V by 7 bases and J by 5 bases, and 12 bases separated the two germline ends. This CDR3 spans 12 amino acids. The CDR3 is CASRRDLYGYTF. In nucleotides, the CDR3 is TGTGCCAGCCGTCGGGATTTATATGGCTACACCTTC.

This sequence joins TRBV4-3 and TRBJ1-5; 10 nucleotides align to TRBD1. The V gene end was trimmed by 0 bases and the J gene end by 5 bases; junction bases not matched to a gene: 4. Germline V gene sequence: CDR1 LGHNA, CDR2 YSLEER. This CDR3 comprises 16 residues. The CDR3 spells CASSQERDRGHQPQHF. The CDR3 DNA sequence: TGCGCCAGCAGCCAAGAGAGGGACAGGGGCCATCAGCCCCAGCATTTT.

The V call is TRBV18, the J call TRBJ1-1; no reliable D call. Deletions cut 4 bases from V and 8 bases from J, with 11 bases between. This CDR3 has 12 amino acids. Germline V gene sequence: CDR1 KGHSH, CDR2 LQKENI. CDR3: CASSLLGIEAFF. The CDR3 region has the DNA TGTGCCAGCTCACTGCTGGGGATAGAAGCTTTCTTT.

This clone was observed a single time. V usage is TRBV10-2 and J usage is TRBJ2-1, with D uncertain. Between the trimmed V and J ends, which lost 5 bases and 12 bases, there was a span of 23 bases. The CDR3 consists of 15 residues. The germline V gene has CDR1 WSHSY and CDR2 SAAADI. The CDR3 is CASSPVESTLIGQFF. CDR3 nucleotide sequence: TGCGCCAGCAGTCCTGTGGAATCGACGCTGATCGGGCAGTTCTTC.

This chain joins TRBV14 and TRBJ1-6, with D uncertain. Trimming cost V 1 base and J 9 bases, with 10 bases left between them. The CDR3 runs 14 residues. Germline loops: CDR1 SGHDN, CDR2 FVKESK. CDR3: CASSQVGFGSPLHF. The CDR3 nucleotides are TGTGCCAGCAGCCAAGTTGGGTTTGGTTCACCCCTCCACTTT.

This sequence joins TRBV9 and TRBJ1-5; possibly TRBD1 for D (6 bases). Per the germline V gene, CDR1 is SGDLS and CDR2 is YYNGEE. V lost 4 bases to trimming and J lost 4 bases, with 15 bases between them. CDR3 length: 15 residues. The CDR3 loop is CASSPYDRLNQPQHF. CDR3 bases: TGTGCCAGCAGCCCCTACGACAGGCTAAATCAGCCCCAGCATTTT. Based on the CDR3 plus reference TRBV9 and TRBJ1-5, the full variable domain is DSGVTQTPKHLITATGQRVTLRCSPRSGDLSVYWYQQSLDQGLQFLIQYYNGEERAKGNILERFSAQQFPDLHSELNLSSLELGDSALYFCASSPYDRLNQPQHFGDGTRLSIL.

V gene TRBV20-1 combines with J gene TRBJ1-1; D not certain. Germline V lookup: CDR1 DFQATT, CDR2 SNEGSKA (reference sequence). V lost 3 bases and J lost 10, with 12 bases in between. The CDR3 has 11 amino acids. The CDR3 loop reads CSASFTFGAFF. In nucleotides, the CDR3 is TGCAGTGCTAGCTTTACCTTTGGAGCTTTCTTT.

This clone came up many times. This chain connects TRBV7-9 to TRBJ1-1; 11 bases align to TRBD1. Losses at the gene ends were 9 bases for V and 2 bases for J; bases not matched to a gene: 2. Germline assignment: CDR1 SEHNR and CDR2 FQNEAQ (reference sequence). This CDR3 region has 13 residues. The CDR3 sequence: CARDRGPNTEAFF. CDR3 bases: TGTGCCAGGGACAGGGGGCCAAACACTGAAGCTTTCTTT.

The V and J genes are TRBV10-3 and TRBJ2-4, with 10 positions matching TRBD2. The CDR3 is 14 amino acids. The trim removed 11 bases at V and 8 bases at J, leaving 12 bases unmatched. Germline V gene data show CDR1 as ENHRY and CDR2 as SYGVKD. CDR3 region: CAVRAGGPRDIQYF. DNA of the CDR3: TGTGCCGTACGAGCGGGGGGGCCTCGGGACATTCAGTACTTC.

V usage is TRBV30 and J usage is TRBJ1-2, with D perhaps matching TRBD1 (6 bases). Trimming cost V 3 bases and J 8 bases, with 7 bases left between them. This CDR3 is 10 amino acids long. Germline V lookup: CDR1 GTSNPN, CDR2 SVGIG (reference sequence). CDR3 bases: TGTGCCTGGAGGACAGGAGGCTACACCTTC. It specifies CAWRTGGYTF.

The CDR3 sequence is CSVIPELGSSYEQYF. The CDR3 coding sequence is TGCAGCGTTATCCCCGAACTTGGGAGCTCCTACGAGCAGTACTTC. The chain recombines TRBV29-1 with TRBJ2-7; tentatively, D is TRBD2 (5 bases). The germline gives CDR1 SQVTM, CDR2 ANQGSEA. Trimming cost V 5 bases and J 0 bases, with 17 bases left between them. This CDR3 is 15 amino acids long.

The chain joins TRBV30 to TRBJ2-4; D not resolved. CDR3 length equals 12 residues. V was shortened by 1 base and J by 5 bases, with 6 bases between the two germline ends. Germline V gene lookup returns CDR1 GTSNPN and CDR2 SVGIG (reference sequence). CDR3 in amino acids: CAWSGPENIQYF. DNA for the CDR3: TGTGCCTGGAGTGGACCGGAAAACATTCAGTACTTC.

The V and J genes are TRBV25-1 and TRBJ1-1, with D maybe TRBD1 (5 bases). V was cut by 3 bases and J by 7 bases, with 12 bases left in between. CDR1 MGHDK and CDR2 SYGVNS come from the germline V gene. There are 13 residues in the CDR3. The CDR3 region has the DNA TGTGCCAGCAGTGATCTCAGGGTTGGTGAAGCTTTCTTT. Translation: CASSDLRVGEAFF.